Here is one T cell receptor beta chain with its context. What it binds is unknown. The CDR3 extends over 15 amino acids. In germline, CDR1 is SGHRS, CDR2 YFSETQ. V lost 4 bases to trimming and J lost 5 bases; unmatched junction nucleotides: 5. These data belong to a study of CD8+ T cells in alopecia areata. Study results and caveats: Clarity of TCR sharing across patients fell short of that in mice, possibly HLA-related.

cDNA serving as the sequencing template came from extracted, reverse transcribed RNA. Sequenced by immunoSEQ multiplex PCR; TCRdb stores in-frame clones only, minus some. Altogether 150,000 to 200,000 clones are present, 55% being singletons, with the ten largest covering about 4.3%. Specimen: CD4+ T cells sorted from blood. The chain carries TRBV5-1 and TRBJ2-7, with 14 positions matching TRBD2. The source of this sequence is a human donor in good health. This CDR3 reads CASSPGLAGVNEQYF. In DNA, the CDR3 is TGCGCCAGCAGCCCGGGACTAGCGGGAGTGAACGAGCAGTACTTC.